Below, 23 T cell receptor beta chains from the same sample are listed, as sequenced in a study of blood T cell repertoires in COVID-19. Sequencing was performed with immunoSEQ multiplex PCR; in TCRdb, only in-frame clones are kept and a portion is missing. The profile shows more than 100,000 clones, 87% of them singletons. Sequencing was done on a sample of peripheral blood. Receptors originate from a man aged 50-59 years with active COVID-19.

This chain links TRBV29-1 with TRBJ2-5; the D is unclear. Germline V CDR1 and CDR2: SQVTM, ANQGSEA. The CDR3 contains 15 residues. Trimming took off 2 bases at V and 2 bases at J, with 15 bases between the two ends. The CDR3 sequence is CSVEREVRLQETQYF. In nucleotides, the CDR3 is TGCAGCGTTGAACGCGAGGTTAGGCTACAAGAGACCCAGTACTTC.

The chain combines TRBV30 with TRBJ1-4; 7 bases are a match to TRBD1. The CDR3 runs 14 residues. Germline V lookup: CDR1 GTSNPN, CDR2 SVGIG (reference sequence). V dropped 0 bases and J dropped 5; count of bases not matched to a gene: 3. CDR3 protein: CAWSVGGRNEKLFF. The CDR3 region has the DNA TGTGCCTGGAGTGTAGGGGGCCGGAATGAAAAACTGTTTTTT. Filled out from reference TRBV30 and TRBJ1-4, the complete variable domain reads SQTIHQWPATLVQPVGSPLSLECTVEGTSNPNLYWYRQAAGRGLQLLFYSVGIGQISSEVPQNLSASRPQDRQFILSSKKLLLSDSGFYLCAWSVGGRNEKLFFGSGTQLSVL.

The V gene is TRBV12-3 or TRBV12-4, the J gene TRBJ2-7, with D perhaps matching TRBD1 (6 bases). V was trimmed by 5 bases and J by 4 bases, leaving 9 bases between them. CDR3 length: 12 residues. DNA of the CDR3: TGTGCCAGCAGTAGCCAGGGGTACGAGCAGTACTTC. As protein: CASSSQGYEQYF.

The chain carries TRBV7-8 and TRBJ2-2; TRBD2 matches at 10 bases. V lost 5 bases, J lost 5 bases, and 11 bases stayed unmatched. The CDR3 contains 17 residues. CDR1 and CDR2 from the germline V gene are SGHVS and FQNEAQ. This CDR3 reads CASSRDVTSGATGELFF. The CDR3 DNA follows: TGTGCCAGCAGCCGAGACGTTACTAGCGGGGCAACCGGGGAGCTGTTTTTT.

This clone has only one observation. The CDR3 DNA sequence: TGCGCCAGCAGCCAAGACGGGACTAAGGGAGGAAGTCAGCCCCAGCATTTT. Translated, it gives CASSQDGTKGGSQPQHF. This chain joins TRBV4-1 and TRBJ1-5; a weak D match, TRBD1 (5 bases). The CDR3 runs to 17 residues. Germline values: CDR1 MGHRA, CDR2 YSYEKL. V was pared by 0 bases and J by 6 bases, with 18 bases between.

This sequence joins TRBV27 and TRBJ1-5; maybe TRBD1 (5 bases). The CDR3 runs 15 residues. V was trimmed by 4 bases and J by 7 bases, leaving 17 bases between them. CDR1 and CDR2 (germline): MNHEY, SMNVEV (reference sequence). CDR3 sequence (DNA): TGTGCCAGCAGTTCGAGCGCAGGGTCTCGGCAGCCCCAGCATTTT. Translation gives CASSSSAGSRQPQHF.

This rearrangement joins TRBV6-2 or TRBV6-3 to TRBJ2-5; 9 bases line up with TRBD2. With 6 bases clipped from V and 5 bases from J, the junction kept 7 bases outside the gene matches. Germline V gene data show CDR1 as MNHEY and CDR2 as SVGEGT. The length of the CDR3 is 14 residues. Written as DNA, the CDR3 is TGTGCCAGCAGCCGACTAGCGGCAGGCGAGACCCAGTACTTC. Translated: CASSRLAAGETQYF.

This chain links TRBV19 with TRBJ1-6; the match to TRBD1 covers 7 bases. Germline values: CDR1 LNHDA, CDR2 SQIVND (reference sequence). The CDR3 has 14 amino acids. The trim removed 4 bases at V and 10 bases at J, leaving 7 bases unmatched. The CDR3 reads CASSTPGGRSPLHF. Written as DNA, the CDR3 is TGTGCCAGTAGTACGCCAGGGGGTAGGTCACCCCTCCACTTT.

CDR3: CASRHLRDNVPGELFF. CDR3 DNA sequence: TGTGCCAGCAGGCACCTACGGGACAATGTCCCCGGGGAGCTGTTTTTT. The chain joins TRBV13 to TRBJ2-2; a weak D match, TRBD1 (6 bases). This CDR3 has 16 amino acids. Deletions cut 6 bases from V and 6 bases from J, with 20 bases between. The germline CDR1 and CDR2 sequences are PRHDT and FYEKMQ (reference sequence). The full variable domain, with the rest looked up from reference TRBV13 and TRBJ2-2, is AAGVIQSPRHLIKEKRETATLKCYPIPRHDTVYWYQQGPGQDPQFLISFYEKMQSDKGSIPDRFSAQQFSDYHSELNMSSLELGDSALYFCASRHLRDNVPGELFFGEGSRLTVL.

CDR3 sequence reads: CASSLAPTSSYEQYF. The CDR3 DNA reads as TGTGCCAGCAGCTTAGCCCCCACTAGCTCCTACGAGCAGTACTTC. V and J are TRBV7-9 and TRBJ2-7; a weak D match, TRBD2 (5 bases). Germline V gene sequence: CDR1 SEHNR, CDR2 FQNEAQ (reference sequence). This CDR3 spans 15 amino acids. V lost 0 bases and J lost 0, with 9 bases in between.

V is TRBV7-2 and J is TRBJ1-2; 9 bases are shared with TRBD1. There are 13 residues in the CDR3. Germline V lookup: CDR1 SGHTA, CDR2 FQGNSA. The J segment lost 8 bases and the V segment lost 5 bases, leaving 6 bases of the junction unmatched. In DNA, the CDR3 is TGTGCCAGCAGCCTCGGGACAGGGATGGGCTACACCTTC. Its protein product is CASSLGTGMGYTF.

The chain joins TRBV3-1 (or the pseudogene TRBV3-2) to TRBJ1-6; TRBD1 agrees at 11 bases. With V trimmed by 1 base and J by 7 bases, 3 bases remained unmatched. This CDR3 contains 16 residues. Germline V CDR1 and CDR2: LGHDT, YNNKEL (reference sequence). The DNA of the CDR3 is TGTGCCAGCAGCCAAGCTGGGACAGGGGGAAATTCACCCCTCCACTTT. Its protein is CASSQAGTGGNSPLHF.

This chain uses TRBV24-1 with TRBJ2-1; 8 bases are a match to TRBD1. Losses at the gene ends were 2 bases for V and 4 bases for J; bases not matched to a gene: 3. This CDR3 contains 15 residues. From germline, CDR1 is KGHDR and CDR2 SFDVKD. This CDR3 reads CATSDSNRGYNEQFF. In DNA, the CDR3 is TGTGCCACCAGTGATTCCAACAGGGGGTACAATGAGCAGTTCTTC.

The chain uses TRBV11-3 and TRBJ2-7; no definite D call. From germline, CDR1 is SGHNT and CDR2 YENEEA. CDR3 size: 13 residues. Trimming removed 0 bases from V and 6 bases from J, with 9 bases in between. CDR3 bases: TGTGCCAGCAGCTTAGATCCGGGTTTCGAGCAGTACTTC. Protein: CASSLDPGFEQYF.

The chain uses TRBV6-2 or TRBV6-3 and TRBJ1-2, with 7 bases lining up with TRBD1. This CDR3 is 20 amino acids long. V trimming: 2 bases; J trimming: 0 bases; junction bases outside the gene matches: 18. The V gene's germline CDR1 is MNHEY and CDR2 SVGEGT. CDR3 nucleotide sequence: TGTGCCAGCAGTTACCAGATTGGCGGACAGGAACCAAATTCTAACTATGGCTACACCTTC. This encodes CASSYQIGGQEPNSNYGYTF.

The J gene is TRBJ1-2, the V gene TRBV30; 8 bases are shared with TRBD1. CDR3 length equals 16 residues. Trimming at V came to 2 bases and at J to 7 bases, leaving 15 bases not matched to a gene. Germline-derived CDR1 and CDR2 are GTSNPN and SVGIG (reference sequence). CDR3 residues: CAWSTRTGQGGGGYTF. The CDR3 DNA is TGTGCCTGGAGTACCCGCACCGGACAGGGAGGAGGTGGCTACACCTTC.

The rearrangement joins TRBV19 to TRBJ2-3; tentatively, D is TRBD2 (6 bases). The CDR3 loop spans 16 amino acids. Trimming left V 3 bases short and J 1 base short, with 14 bases between. Germline-derived CDR1 and CDR2 are LNHDA and SQIVND (reference sequence). CDR3 DNA sequence: TGTGCCAGTAGTATGTCCGCGGGGAGTCGCACAGATACGCAGTATTTT. Translating it yields CASSMSAGSRTDTQYF.

V and J are TRBV2 and TRBJ2-4; TRBD1 might be the D (5 bases). The germline gives CDR1 SNHLY, CDR2 FYNNEI. The germline V and J ends were trimmed by 3 bases and 0 bases, with 9 bases remaining between them. This CDR3 region has 15 residues. CDR3 sequence reads: CASSDDSLAKNIQYF. CDR3 sequence (DNA): TGTGCCAGCAGTGATGACAGTTTAGCCAAAAACATTCAGTACTTC.

This chain joins TRBV6-5 and TRBJ2-7; TRBD2 might be the D (7 bases). V was trimmed by 5 bases and J by 4 bases, leaving 15 bases between them. CDR1 is MNHEY, CDR2 SVGAGI, per germline. CDR3 length: 14 residues. The CDR3 reads CASSPPGGGYEQYF. The CDR3 DNA reads TGTGCCAGCAGTCCGCCGGGGGGCGGATACGAGCAGTACTTC.

The chain has TRBV5-5 and TRBJ2-1; 7 positions agree with TRBD1. In germline, CDR1 is SGHKS, CDR2 YYEKEE (reference sequence). Trimming at V came to 2 bases and at J to 7 bases, leaving 3 bases not matched to a gene. The CDR3 has 13 residues. The DNA of the CDR3 is TGTGCCAGCAGCTTCCCGGACAGGAATGAGCAGTTCTTC. It encodes CASSFPDRNEQFF.

This chain joins TRBV19 and TRBJ1-2; no definite D call. Germline assignment: CDR1 LNHDA and CDR2 SQIVND (reference sequence). Trimming took off 1 base at V and 0 bases at J, with 9 bases between the two ends. This CDR3 comprises 15 residues. CDR3 in amino acids: CASSIGGVPNYGYTF. CDR3 nucleotide sequence: TGTGCCAGTAGTATAGGTGGAGTTCCTAACTATGGCTACACCTTC.

The chain carries TRBV7-2 and TRBJ1-6; TRBD1 might be the D (6 bases). The CDR3 extends over 14 amino acids. In germline, CDR1 is SGHTA, CDR2 FQGNSA. Trimming stripped 5 bases from V and 2 bases from J, with 7 bases between. This chain's CDR3 is CASSDRPYNSPLHF. DNA of the CDR3: TGTGCCAGCAGCGACAGGCCCTATAATTCACCCCTCCACTTT.

CDR3 residues: CASTKGLAGGAVAETQYF. The CDR3 nucleotides read TGTGCCAGTACTAAGGGACTAGCGGGGGGGGCGGTTGCGGAGACCCAGTACTTC. The chain joins TRBV2 to TRBJ2-5, with 16 positions matching TRBD2. After removal of 9 bases from V and 5 bases from J, the junction contained 15 bases not matched to a gene. This CDR3 spans 18 amino acids. Germline loops: CDR1 SNHLY, CDR2 FYNNEI.